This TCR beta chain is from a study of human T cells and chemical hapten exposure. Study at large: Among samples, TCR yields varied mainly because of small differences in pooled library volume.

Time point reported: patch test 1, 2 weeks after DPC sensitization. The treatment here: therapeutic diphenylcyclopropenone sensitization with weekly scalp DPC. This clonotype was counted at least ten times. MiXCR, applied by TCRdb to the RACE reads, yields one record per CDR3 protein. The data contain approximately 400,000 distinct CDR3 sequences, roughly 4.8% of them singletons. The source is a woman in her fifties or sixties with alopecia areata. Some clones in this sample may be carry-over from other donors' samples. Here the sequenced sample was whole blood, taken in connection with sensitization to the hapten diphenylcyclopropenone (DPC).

This chain's CDR3 is CASSWTIGSGANVLTF. CDR3 sequence (DNA): TGTGCCAGCAGCTGGACGATAGGCTCTGGGGCCAACGTCCTGACTTTC. The chain combines TRBV7-8 with TRBJ2-6, with D uncertain. Germline-derived CDR1 and CDR2 are SGHVS and FQNEAQ. The length of the CDR3 is 16 residues. V lost 4 bases and J 0 bases, leaving 10 bases between the germline ends.